This record covers a single T cell receptor beta chain. These data originate in a study of T cell responses to AZD1222 COVID-19 vaccine. TCRdb's copy holds only in-frame clones and misses some; the assay was immunoSEQ multiplex PCR. The sample has about 130,000 clones, under 95% seen once. The input for sequencing was peripheral blood, taken on day 0 of AZD1222 vaccination. The TCR sequence derives from an adult in good health.

The CDR3 spells CASSQLGFGGYTF. The CDR3 DNA follows: TGTGCCAGCAGCCAACTAGGGTTTGGTGGCTACACCTTC. The gene calls are TRBV3-1 (or the pseudogene TRBV3-2) and TRBJ1-2, with D unclear. This CDR3 spans 13 amino acids. CDR1 and CDR2 from the germline V gene are LGHDT and YNNKEL (reference sequence). Trimming removed 2 bases from V and 7 bases from J, with 11 bases in between.